This T cell receptor beta chain is from a study of Ad26.COV2.S vaccination and SARS-CoV-2 variants. Study in general: Participants got Ad26.COV2.S intramuscularly, once or twice 56 days apart.

Generated by immunoSEQ multiplex PCR, the TCRdb table keeps only in-frame clones and is missing some. The data contain 350,000 to 550,000 clones, 80% to 90% of them seen just once; the ten biggest clones take up over 2%. Regarding treatment: roughly 18 received Ad26.COV2.S at low or high dose, single or two shots; roughly 5 received placebo; per-sample allocation not given. After the first vaccine or placebo injection, samples were drawn on day 63. Remarks on this clone: Its antigen is unidentified.

General study findings and limits: Quantification of TCR breadth and depth may have yielded underestimates of total T cell responses. Non-spike TCR breadth showed similarity between vaccine and placebo recipients.

Trimming left V 3 bases short and J 2 bases short, with 10 bases between. Germline CDR1 reads SNHLY; CDR2 reads FYNNEI. The CDR3 totals 14 residues. J is TRBJ1-1 and V is TRBV2, with unresolved D. The input for sequencing was peripheral blood, taken in a trial of Ad26.COV2.S vaccine versus placebo. The receptor comes from a person aged 18-60 years who received the Ad26.COV2.S COVID-19 vaccine or a placebo. The CDR3 nucleotides are TGTGCCAGCAGTGATCGTCGGACCAACACTGAAGCTTTCTTT. Its protein is CASSDRRTNTEAFF.